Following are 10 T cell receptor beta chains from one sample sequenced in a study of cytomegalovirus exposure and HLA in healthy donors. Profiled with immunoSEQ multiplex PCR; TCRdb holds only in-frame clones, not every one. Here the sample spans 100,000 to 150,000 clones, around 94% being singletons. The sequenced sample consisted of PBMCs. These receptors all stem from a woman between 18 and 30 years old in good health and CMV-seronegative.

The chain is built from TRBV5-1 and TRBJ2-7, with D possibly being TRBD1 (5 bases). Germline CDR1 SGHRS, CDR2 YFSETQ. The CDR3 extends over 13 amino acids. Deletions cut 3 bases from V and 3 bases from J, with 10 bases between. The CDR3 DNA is TGCGCCAGCAGCTCTTCAGGGATCTACGAGCAGTACTTC. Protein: CASSSSGIYEQYF.

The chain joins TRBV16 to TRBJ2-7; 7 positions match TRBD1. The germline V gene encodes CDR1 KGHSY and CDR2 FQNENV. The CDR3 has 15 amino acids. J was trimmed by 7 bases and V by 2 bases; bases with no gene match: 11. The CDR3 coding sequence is TGTGCCAGCAGCCAACACGGGACAGTCCCTGCGGAGCAGTACTTC. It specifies CASSQHGTVPAEQYF.

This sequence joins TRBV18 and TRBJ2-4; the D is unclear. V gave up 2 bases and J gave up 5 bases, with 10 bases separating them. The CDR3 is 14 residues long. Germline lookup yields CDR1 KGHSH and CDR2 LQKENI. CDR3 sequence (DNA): TGTGCCAGCTCACCAGGCCAGGTCCAAAACATTCAGTACTTC. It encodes CASSPGQVQNIQYF.

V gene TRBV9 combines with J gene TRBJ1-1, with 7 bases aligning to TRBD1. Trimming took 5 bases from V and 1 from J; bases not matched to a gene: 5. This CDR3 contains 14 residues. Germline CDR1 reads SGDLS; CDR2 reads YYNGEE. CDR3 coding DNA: TGTGCCAGCAGAGAGCCAGGGGGGAACACTGAAGCTTTCTTT. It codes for CASREPGGNTEAFF.

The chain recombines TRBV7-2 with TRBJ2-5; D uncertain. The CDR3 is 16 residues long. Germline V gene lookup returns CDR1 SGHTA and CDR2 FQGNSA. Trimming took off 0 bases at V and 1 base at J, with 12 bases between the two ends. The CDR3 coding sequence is TGTGCCAGCAGCTTAGCTTTGTTGGGCCCCCAAGAGACCCAGTACTTC. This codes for CASSLALLGPQETQYF.

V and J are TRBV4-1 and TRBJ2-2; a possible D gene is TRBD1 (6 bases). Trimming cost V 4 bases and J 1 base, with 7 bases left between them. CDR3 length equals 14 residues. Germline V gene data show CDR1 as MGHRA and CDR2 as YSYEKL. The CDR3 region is CASSPTGNTGELFF. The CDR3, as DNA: TGCGCCAGCAGCCCGACAGGGAACACCGGGGAGCTGTTTTTT.

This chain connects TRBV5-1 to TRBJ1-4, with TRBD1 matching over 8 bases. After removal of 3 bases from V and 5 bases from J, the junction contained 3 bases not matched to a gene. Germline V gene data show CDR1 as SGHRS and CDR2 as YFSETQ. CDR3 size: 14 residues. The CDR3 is CASSSGQGNEKLFF. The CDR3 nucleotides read TGCGCCAGCAGCTCCGGACAGGGCAATGAAAAACTGTTTTTT.

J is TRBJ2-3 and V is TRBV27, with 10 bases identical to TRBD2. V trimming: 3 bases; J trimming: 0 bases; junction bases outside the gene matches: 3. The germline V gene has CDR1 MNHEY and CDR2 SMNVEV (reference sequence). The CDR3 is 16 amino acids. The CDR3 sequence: CASSFQLAGSTDTQYF. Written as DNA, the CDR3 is TGTGCCAGCAGTTTTCAACTAGCGGGGAGCACAGATACGCAGTATTTT.

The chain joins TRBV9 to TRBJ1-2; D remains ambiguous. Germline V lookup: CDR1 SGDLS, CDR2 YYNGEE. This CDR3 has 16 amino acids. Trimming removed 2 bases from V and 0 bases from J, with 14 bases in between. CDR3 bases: TGTGCCAGCAGCGTGGATGGAGGGAGAGCTAACTATGGCTACACCTTC. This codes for CASSVDGGRANYGYTF.

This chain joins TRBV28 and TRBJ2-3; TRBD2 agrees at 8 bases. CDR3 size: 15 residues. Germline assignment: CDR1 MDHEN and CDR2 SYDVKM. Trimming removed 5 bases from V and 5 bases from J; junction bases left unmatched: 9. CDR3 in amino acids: CASSPVGSGRDTQYF. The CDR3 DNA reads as TGTGCCAGCAGTCCCGTTGGGAGCGGGAGAGATACGCAGTATTTT.